In this sample, the clone carrying this TCR beta chain turned up a few times. Antigen: not known. V was shortened by 10 bases and J by 8 bases, with 14 bases between the two germline ends. Germline CDR1 is WSHSY and CDR2 is SAAADI. There are 12 residues in the CDR3. PCR involved 60 Vbeta and 13 Jbeta primers. Some clones are missing from TCRdb's copy, which holds only in-frame ones; the method was immunoSEQ multiplex PCR. The table lists nearly 110,000 clones, around 77% of them singletons. The data stem from a study of cytomegalovirus exposure and HLA in healthy donors. In the study overall: Of all 370 or so donors who were genotyped, 80% to 85% belonged to the Caucasian-associated ancestry cluster. Study observations and caveats: Reports showed the classifier diagnosing cytomegalovirus status with high specificity and sensitivity. Reported findings show TCR beta sequences accurately forecast HLA-A and HLA-B alleles in most subjects.

This sequence joins TRBV10-2 and TRBJ1-4, with D perhaps matching TRBD1 (6 bases). The sequenced sample was PBMCs. The source is a male donor in good health and CMV-seronegative. This CDR3 is CAKTGDGEKLFF. The CDR3, as DNA: TGCGCCAAGACAGGTGACGGCGAAAAACTGTTTTTT.